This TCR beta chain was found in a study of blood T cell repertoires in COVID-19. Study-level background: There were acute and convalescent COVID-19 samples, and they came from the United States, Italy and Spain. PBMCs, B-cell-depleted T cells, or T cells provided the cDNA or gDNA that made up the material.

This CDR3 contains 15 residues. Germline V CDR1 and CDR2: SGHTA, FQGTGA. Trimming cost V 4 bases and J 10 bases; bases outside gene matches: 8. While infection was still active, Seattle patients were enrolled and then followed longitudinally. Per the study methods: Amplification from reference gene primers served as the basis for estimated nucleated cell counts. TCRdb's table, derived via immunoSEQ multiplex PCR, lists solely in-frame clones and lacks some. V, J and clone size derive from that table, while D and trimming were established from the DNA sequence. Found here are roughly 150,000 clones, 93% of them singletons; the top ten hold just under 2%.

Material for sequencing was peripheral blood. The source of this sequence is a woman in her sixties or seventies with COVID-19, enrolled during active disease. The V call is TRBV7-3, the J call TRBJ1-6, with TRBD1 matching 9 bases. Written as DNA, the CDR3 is TGTGCCAGCAGCTCTAAGACAGGGGGTTTGTCACCCCTCCACTTT. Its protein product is CASSSKTGGLSPLHF.